A selection of T cell receptor beta chains follows, all from one sample in a study of T cells in Graves' hyperthyroidism and ophthalmopathy. TCRdb fed the multiplex PCR reads into MiXCR, producing one record per CDR3 protein. The sample consists of around 600,000 distinct CDR3 sequences, 45% of them appearing once. The sample comprised peripheral blood or thyroid tissue (not recorded which). These receptor sequences come from an adult man with Graves' disease, either hyperthyroidism or ophthalmopathy (not recorded which). CDR3s include the opening cysteine and the closing phenylalanine or tryptophan. A D gene is named only where the DNA matches it firmly. Clone size, where shown, is once, few, many, or a class for clones that have expanded.

size	D	V	J	DNA	CDR3
NA	NA	TRBV11-2	TRBJ2-3	TGTGCCAGCAGTTACGTGGGCACAGATACGCAGTATTTT	CASSYVGTDTQYF
NA	NA	TRBV19	TRBJ1-5	TGTGCCAGTAGTATGTTCAGGGGCAACAATCAGCCCCAGCATTTT	CASSMFRGNNQPQHF
NA	NA	TRBV5-1	TRBJ2-5	TGCGCCGGCAGCCGCGGGACCCCGAGTCAAGAGACCCAGTACTTC	CAGSRGTPSQETQYF
NA	NA	TRBV29-1	TRBJ1-5	TGCAGCTTGGCGGGTTGGGAGTATCAGCCCCAGCATTTT	CSLAGWEYQPQHF
NA	NA	TRBV6-2/TRBV6-3	TRBJ1-4	TGTGCCAGCAGTTACTGGGCGGGAGAGGAAAAACTGTTTTTT	CASSYWAGEEKLFF
NA	NA	TRBV7-2	TRBJ2-7	TGTGCCAGCAGCTTAGCGCCTACTACGGGACTCCCGCTTTGGGAGCAGTACTTC	CASSLAPTTGLPLWEQYF
few	NA	TRBV29-1	TRBJ1-1	TGCAGCGTTACTACCGGGACCAACACTGAAGCTTTCTTT	CSVTTGTNTEAFF
few	TRBD2	TRBV5-8	TRBJ2-5	TGTGCCAGCAGCTTACTAGCGTCGGAGACCCAGTACTTC	CASSLLASETQYF
NA	TRBD1	TRBV2	TRBJ1-1	TGTGCCAGCAGTCGGACAGGGAGGACCACTGAAGCTTTCTTT	CASSRTGRTTEAFF
many	NA	TRBV29-1	TRBJ1-2	TGCAGCGTTCGGTGGGGAAATGGCTACACCTTC	CSVRWGNGYTF
NA	TRBD1	TRBV10-3	TRBJ1-2	TGTGCCATCAGGACCGACAGGGACCGCTATGGCTACACCTTC	CAIRTDRDRYGYTF
few	NA	TRBV12-3/TRBV12-4	TRBJ1-1	TGTGCCAGCAGTTCCCGACGGTGGGACACTGAAGCTTTCTTT	CASSSRRWDTEAFF
many	NA	TRBV24-1	TRBJ1-2	TGTGCCACCAGTGATAACCGACAGCGGGGGGGTTATGGCTACACCTTC	CATSDNRQRGGYGYTF
many	TRBD2	TRBV2	TRBJ2-5	TGTGCCAGCAGTGCCCATCGACTAGCGGGAGGACGCGAGACCCAGTACTTC	CASSAHRLAGGRETQYF
NA	NA	TRBV11-1	TRBJ2-7	TGTGCCAGCCGCCTCACAGGGGACCGGGGGGGCGAGCAGTACTTC	CASRLTGDRGGEQYF
few	NA	TRBV12-5	TRBJ1-1	TGTGCTAGTGGTTTCGTTAAGGGTACTGAAGCTTTCTTT	CASGFVKGTEAFF